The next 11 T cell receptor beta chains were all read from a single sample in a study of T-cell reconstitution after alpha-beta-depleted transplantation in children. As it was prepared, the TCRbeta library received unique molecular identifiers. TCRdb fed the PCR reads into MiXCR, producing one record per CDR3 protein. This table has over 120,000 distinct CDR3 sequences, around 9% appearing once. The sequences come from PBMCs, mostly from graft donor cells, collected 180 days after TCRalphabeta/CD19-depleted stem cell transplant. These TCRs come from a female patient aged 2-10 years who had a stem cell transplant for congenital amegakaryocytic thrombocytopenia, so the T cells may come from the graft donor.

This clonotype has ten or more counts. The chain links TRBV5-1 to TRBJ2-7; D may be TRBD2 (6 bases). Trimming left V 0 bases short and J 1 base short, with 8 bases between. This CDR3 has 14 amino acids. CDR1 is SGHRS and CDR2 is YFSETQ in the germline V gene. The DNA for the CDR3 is TGCGCCAGCAGCTTGGACGGGGGTTCCTACGAGCAGTACTTC. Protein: CASSLDGGSYEQYF.

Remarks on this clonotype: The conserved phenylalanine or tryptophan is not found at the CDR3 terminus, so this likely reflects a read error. For the CDR3, the DNA is TGTGCCAGCAGCTTAGCACAGGACCGGGAAAAACTGTTTTCT. This encodes CASSLAQDREKLFS. The gene calls are TRBV7-9 and TRBJ1-4; possibly TRBD1 for D (5 bases). The CDR3 contains 14 residues. Trimming cost V 0 bases and J 8 bases, with 10 bases left between them. In germline, CDR1 is SEHNR, CDR2 FQNEAQ (reference sequence).

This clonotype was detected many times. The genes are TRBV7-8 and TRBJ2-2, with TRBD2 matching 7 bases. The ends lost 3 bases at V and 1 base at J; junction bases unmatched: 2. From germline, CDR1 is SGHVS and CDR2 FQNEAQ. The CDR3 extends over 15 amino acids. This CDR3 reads CASSFKRENTGELFF. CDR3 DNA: TGTGCCAGCAGCTTTAAGCGGGAGAACACCGGGGAGCTGTTTTTT.

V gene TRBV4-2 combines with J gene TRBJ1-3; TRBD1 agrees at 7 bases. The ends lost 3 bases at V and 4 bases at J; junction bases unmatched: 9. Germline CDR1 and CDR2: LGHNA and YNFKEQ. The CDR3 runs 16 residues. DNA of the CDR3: TGTGCCAGCAGCCAGAGAACAGGGGTTGGGGGAAACACCATATATTTT. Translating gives CASSQRTGVGGNTIYF.

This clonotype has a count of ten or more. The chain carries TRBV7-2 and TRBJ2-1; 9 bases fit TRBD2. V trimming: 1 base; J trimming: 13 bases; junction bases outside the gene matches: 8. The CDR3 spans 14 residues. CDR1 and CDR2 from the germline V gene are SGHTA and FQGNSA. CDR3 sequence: CASSLGLASGTQFF. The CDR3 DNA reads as TGTGCCAGCAGCTTAGGGCTGGCTAGCGGGACTCAGTTCTTC.

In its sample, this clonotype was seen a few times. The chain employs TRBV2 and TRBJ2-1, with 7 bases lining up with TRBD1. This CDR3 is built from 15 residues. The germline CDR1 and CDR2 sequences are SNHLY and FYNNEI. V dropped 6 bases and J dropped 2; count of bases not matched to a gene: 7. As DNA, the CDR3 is TGTGCCAGCAGGACAGGGTTTTCGACCTACAATGAGCAGTTCTTC. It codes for CASRTGFSTYNEQFF.

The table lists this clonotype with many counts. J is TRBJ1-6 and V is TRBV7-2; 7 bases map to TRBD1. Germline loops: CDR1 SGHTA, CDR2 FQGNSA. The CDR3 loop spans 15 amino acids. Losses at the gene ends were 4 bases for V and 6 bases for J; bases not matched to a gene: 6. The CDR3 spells CASSYEQGFNSPLHF. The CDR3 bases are TGTGCCAGCAGCTACGAACAGGGGTTTAATTCACCCCTCCACTTT.

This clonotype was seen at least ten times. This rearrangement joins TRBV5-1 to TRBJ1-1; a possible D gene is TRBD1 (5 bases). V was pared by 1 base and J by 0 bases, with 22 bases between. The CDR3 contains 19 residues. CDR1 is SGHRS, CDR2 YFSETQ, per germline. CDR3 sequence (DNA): TGCGCCAGCAGCTTGTGGGCAGCGCACAATTGGGGCTTGAACACTGAAGCTTTCTTT. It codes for CASSLWAAHNWGLNTEAFF.

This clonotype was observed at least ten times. The CDR3 spells CSAPTRGGNYGYTF. CDR3 in DNA: TGCAGTGCTCCAACCCGGGGAGGGAACTATGGCTACACCTTC. V is TRBV20-1 and J is TRBJ1-2; no reliable D call. This CDR3 spans 14 amino acids. V was trimmed by 5 bases and J by 2 bases, leaving 15 bases between them. Germline loops: CDR1 DFQATT, CDR2 SNEGSKA (reference sequence).

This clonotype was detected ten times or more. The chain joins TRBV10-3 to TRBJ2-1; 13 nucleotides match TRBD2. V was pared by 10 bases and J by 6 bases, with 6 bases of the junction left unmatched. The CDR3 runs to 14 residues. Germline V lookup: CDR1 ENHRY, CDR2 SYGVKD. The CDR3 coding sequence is TGTGCCAGCACGGGACTAGCGGGATCCAATGAGCAGTTCTTC. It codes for CASTGLAGSNEQFF.

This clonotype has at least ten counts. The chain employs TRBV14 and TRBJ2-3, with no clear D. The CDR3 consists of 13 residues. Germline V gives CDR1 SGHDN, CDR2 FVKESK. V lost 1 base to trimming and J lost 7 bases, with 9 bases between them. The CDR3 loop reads CASSQGYGNTQYF. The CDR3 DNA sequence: TGTGCCAGCAGCCAAGGATACGGAAATACGCAGTATTTT.